This T cell receptor (beta chain) was identified in a study of human CD8 memory T cell subsets. Whole-study results and caveats: Chao1-based estimation suggested that stem-like memory T cells exhibit greater diversity than precursor exhausted T cells.

PBMC in the sample derive from buffy coats of healthy donors. Total CD8+ T cells came from negative magnetic enrichment. By UMI-labeled 5' RACE, the TCR beta libraries were made. TCRdb reanalyzed the 5' RACE reads, giving one entry per CDR3 protein sequence and no DNA. This sample's clone table lists roughly 10,000 distinct CDR3 sequences. A word on this clonotype: Its target is unknown.

The CDR3 runs 17 residues. This chain uses TRBV12-3 or TRBV12-4 with TRBJ2-5; TCRdb indicates TRBD2, and absent DNA this call remains unverified. What was sequenced was CD8+ T cells from PBMCs. This clonotype was obtained from a human donor in good health. The CDR3 sequence: CASSPGTSGGAQETQYF.